Listed here are 20 T cell receptor beta chains from one sample, sequenced in a study of blood T cell repertoires in COVID-19 (TCRdb year 2020). Receptor amplification or capture employed the immunoSEQ multiplex PCR assay. The table was pulled from immuneACCESS by TCRdb, which kept in-frame rearrangements only. Such tables lose some clones; where checked, under half of the loss comes from unresolved V genes, and the rest has no known cause. The sample table lists about 120,000 clones, approximately 90% of them with a count of one. The ten biggest clones cover roughly 1.4% of the sample. The sequenced sample was peripheral blood. The receptors shown here come from a human donor in a cohort sampled during active COVID-19.

As for this clone: Additional DNA sequences in this sample encode the identical CDR3. The rearrangement joins TRBV28 to TRBJ2-6, with D possibly being TRBD1 (5 bases). The V and J ends lost 3 bases and 4 bases respectively, with 10 bases between them. Germline CDR1 MDHEN, CDR2 SYDVKM. This CDR3 spans 15 amino acids. The CDR3 loop reads CASSFAGSGANVLTF. CDR3 nucleotide sequence: TGTGCCAGCAGTTTTGCAGGGTCCGGGGCCAACGTCCTGACTTTC. Using reference TRBV28 and TRBJ2-6 for the parts outside the CDR3, the full variable domain is DVKVTQSSRYLVKRTGEKVFLECVQDMDHENMFWYRQDPGLGLRLIYFSYDVKMKEKGDIPEGYSVSREKKERFSLILESASTNQTSMYLCASSFAGSGANVLTFGAGSRLTVL.

The rearrangement uses TRBV6-5 and TRBJ1-1; TRBD1 might be the D (5 bases). Trimming cost V 0 bases and J 3 bases, with 11 bases left between them. Germline V lookup: CDR1 MNHEY, CDR2 SVGAGI. The CDR3 loop spans 15 amino acids. The CDR3 nucleotides are TGTGCCAGCAGTTACTCGTCAGGGTGGGACACTGAAGCTTTCTTT. Translated: CASSYSSGWDTEAFF.

This chain links TRBV6-5 with TRBJ2-1; TRBD2 matches 13 bases. The CDR3 is 15 amino acids. With 6 bases clipped from V and 4 bases from J, the junction kept 3 bases outside the gene matches. From germline, CDR1 is MNHEY and CDR2 SVGAGI. CDR3 DNA sequence: TGTGCCAGCAGCCGGACTAGCGGGAGTTACAATGAGCAGTTCTTC. Its protein product is CASSRTSGSYNEQFF.

The V call is TRBV5-1, the J call TRBJ2-7; D uncertain. The CDR3 covers 13 residues. The germline CDR1 and CDR2 sequences are SGHRS and YFSETQ. The V gene lost 0 bases and the J gene lost 8 bases, with 12 bases spanning the gap. CDR3 sequence (DNA): TGCGCCAGCAGCTTGGACCCCAGTGGCAAGCAGTACTTC. It yields the protein CASSLDPSGKQYF.

The V and J genes are TRBV19 and TRBJ2-7; 8 bases align to TRBD1. The trim removed 4 bases at V and 1 base at J, leaving 9 bases unmatched. The CDR3 spans 16 residues. The V gene's germline CDR1 is LNHDA and CDR2 SQIVND (reference sequence). CDR3 amino acids: CASSTLPGQESYEQYF. The CDR3 coding sequence is TGTGCCAGTAGTACCCTACCGGGACAGGAGTCCTACGAGCAGTACTTC.

V is TRBV6-1 and J is TRBJ2-7, with a possible D match to TRBD1 (5 bases). The germline V gene encodes CDR1 MNHNS and CDR2 SASEGT. There are 14 residues in the CDR3. The germline V and J ends were trimmed by 0 bases and 4 bases, with 10 bases remaining between them. CDR3 DNA: TGTGCCAGCAGTGAAGCAATCCCAGGGTACGAGCAGTACTTC. Its translation: CASSEAIPGYEQYF.

The chain joins TRBV9 to TRBJ2-3; 11 bases match TRBD2. V lost 7 bases, J lost 0 bases, and 4 bases stayed unmatched. This CDR3 spans 15 amino acids. Germline loops: CDR1 SGDLS, CDR2 YYNGEE. In DNA form, the CDR3 reads TGTGCCAGCGGGAGACTAGCGGGAAGCACAGATACGCAGTATTTT. It translates to CASGRLAGSTDTQYF.

The rearrangement links TRBV2 to TRBJ2-2; no clear D. Germline values: CDR1 SNHLY, CDR2 FYNNEI. The length of the CDR3 is 14 residues. V was shortened by 0 bases and J by 13 bases, with 15 bases between the two germline ends. The CDR3 spells CASSEAAPYLPLFF. As DNA, the CDR3 is TGTGCCAGCAGTGAAGCAGCTCCCTACCTCCCGCTGTTTTTT.

The chain's CDR3 is CASSPFRIYNEQFF. The CDR3 nucleotides read TGTGCCAGCAGCCCATTCAGAATATACAATGAGCAGTTCTTC. The chain combines TRBV5-6 with TRBJ2-1; no reliable D call. This CDR3 comprises 14 residues. CDR1 and CDR2 (germline): SGHDT, YYEEEE. Trimming stripped 4 bases from V and 4 bases from J, with 12 bases between.

J is TRBJ2-3 and V is TRBV4-1; 8 nucleotides agree with TRBD1. V was clipped by 2 bases and J by 3 bases; unmatched bases: 4. This CDR3 comprises 15 residues. Germline V gene lookup returns CDR1 MGHRA and CDR2 YSYEKL. CDR3 coding DNA: TGCGCCAGCAGCCAACAGGGGGCAGGGACAGATACGCAGTATTTT. This gives the protein CASSQQGAGTDTQYF.

CDR3 sequence reads: CASTPRPGTVTGELFF. The CDR3 nucleotides are TGTGCCAGCACCCCGAGGCCGGGTACGGTCACCGGGGAGCTGTTTTTT. The chain couples TRBV5-5 to TRBJ2-2; D not certain. This CDR3 has 16 amino acids. Per the germline V gene, CDR1 is SGHKS and CDR2 is YYEKEE (reference sequence). The V gene lost 6 bases and the J gene lost 4 bases, with 19 bases spanning the gap.

CDR3 sequence (DNA): TGTGCCAGCAGTCTTAGCGGAGTCACCTACAATGAGCAGTTCTTC. Residues: CASSLSGVTYNEQFF. The gene calls are TRBV6-2 or TRBV6-3 and TRBJ2-1; D may be TRBD2 (6 bases). Between the trimmed V and J ends, which lost 5 bases and 2 bases, there was a span of 13 bases. CDR3 length: 15 residues. Germline assignment: CDR1 MNHEY and CDR2 SVGEGT.

The J gene is TRBJ2-3, the V gene TRBV27; 8 bases align to TRBD2. The J segment lost 5 bases and the V segment lost 4 bases, leaving 11 bases of the junction unmatched. This CDR3 is 16 amino acids long. Germline CDR1 is MNHEY and CDR2 is SMNVEV (reference sequence). CDR3 loop: CASSSVTPAGGDTQYF. The CDR3 DNA is TGTGCCAGCAGTTCCGTGACTCCGGCGGGGGGAGATACGCAGTATTTT.

The V call is TRBV28, the J call TRBJ2-5, with a possible D match to TRBD1 (8 bases). CDR1 and CDR2 (germline): MDHEN, SYDVKM. Deletions cut 4 bases from V and 4 bases from J, with 16 bases between. The CDR3 length is 15 residues. In DNA, the CDR3 is TGTGCCAGCAGTTCCGGGGGGACAGGAGGAGAGACCCAGTACTTC. It specifies CASSSGGTGGETQYF. Combining the CDR3 with reference TRBV28 and TRBJ2-5 gives the whole variable domain DVKVTQSSRYLVKRTGEKVFLECVQDMDHENMFWYRQDPGLGLRLIYFSYDVKMKEKGDIPEGYSVSREKKERFSLILESASTNQTSMYLCASSSGGTGGETQYFGPGTRLLVL.

This rearrangement joins TRBV2 to TRBJ2-5; 9 nucleotides align to TRBD2. The germline V gene encodes CDR1 SNHLY and CDR2 FYNNEI. The CDR3 is 18 amino acids. The V and J ends lost 4 bases and 5 bases, in that order; junction bases with no gene match: 17. Written as DNA, the CDR3 is TGTGCCAGCAGTGCCGCCAGCGGGGGGATCCTAAGGGCTGAGACCCAGTACTTC. Its translation is CASSAASGGILRAETQYF.

The chain uses TRBV9 and TRBJ1-1; D remains ambiguous. The CDR3 has 14 amino acids. Trimming pared 3 bases from V and 1 base from J, leaving 10 bases between. Germline CDR1 and CDR2: SGDLS and YYNGEE. The CDR3 bases are TGTGCCAGCAGCGCCCGTAGTCAGAACACTGAAGCTTTCTTT. This codes for CASSARSQNTEAFF.

The rearrangement uses TRBV29-1 and TRBJ1-2; D is perhaps TRBD1 (5 bases). V lost 8 bases and J lost 5, with 12 bases in between. The CDR3 is made up of 11 amino acids. In germline, CDR1 is SQVTM, CDR2 ANQGSEA. The CDR3 DNA reads TGCAGCTCCAGGGTAGGGTATGGCTACACCTTC. This translates into CSSRVGYGYTF.

J is TRBJ1-2 and V is TRBV28; D possibly corresponds to TRBD1 (6 bases). Trimming removed 1 base at V and 4 bases at J, with 13 bases between. The CDR3 has 15 residues. CDR1 and CDR2 (germline): MDHEN, SYDVKM. CDR3 in amino acids: CASSLSGTLTYGYTF. The CDR3 nucleotides read TGTGCCAGCAGTTTATCCGGGACACTCACCTATGGCTACACCTTC.

This clone showed up just a few times. The V gene is TRBV9, the J gene TRBJ2-2; no clear D. This CDR3 contains 14 residues. The germline CDR1 and CDR2 sequences are SGDLS and YYNGEE. Trimming pared 3 bases from V and 1 base from J, leaving 7 bases between. The chain's CDR3 is CASSDHMNTGELFF. The CDR3 DNA follows: TGTGCCAGCAGCGACCACATGAACACCGGGGAGCTGTTTTTT.

The chain is built from TRBV5-6 and TRBJ1-5; the D is unclear. Trimming shortened V by 0 bases and J by 8 bases, and 12 bases separated the two germline ends. Germline loops: CDR1 SGHDT, CDR2 YYEEEE. This CDR3 contains 14 residues. For the CDR3, the DNA is TGTGCCAGCAGCTTGGGAGGCAGCTGGGAGCCCCAGCATTTT. This encodes CASSLGGSWEPQHF.